Sequencing of this T cell receptor beta chain was carried out in a study of blood T cell repertoires in COVID-19. Study at large: In each case, the material was cDNA or gDNA derived from T cells, B-cell-depleted T cells, or PBMCs.

The CDR3 has 15 amino acids. Trimming cost V 0 bases and J 4 bases, with 12 bases left between them. Measured with immunoSEQ multiplex PCR; TCRdb has only the in-frame clones, and not every one. Of some 150,000 clones in the sample, around 89% were seen once. The rearrangement uses TRBV23-1 and TRBJ1-2, with D possibly TRBD1 on 5 matching bases. TRBV23-1 is an open reading frame, and its role is uncertain. The sample comprised peripheral blood. This TCR derives from a man between 60 and 70 years old with active or convalescent COVID-19. DNA of the CDR3: TGCGCCAGCAGTCAATCGAGGCAGGGAGGCTATGGCTACACCTTC. As protein: CASSQSRQGGYGYTF.